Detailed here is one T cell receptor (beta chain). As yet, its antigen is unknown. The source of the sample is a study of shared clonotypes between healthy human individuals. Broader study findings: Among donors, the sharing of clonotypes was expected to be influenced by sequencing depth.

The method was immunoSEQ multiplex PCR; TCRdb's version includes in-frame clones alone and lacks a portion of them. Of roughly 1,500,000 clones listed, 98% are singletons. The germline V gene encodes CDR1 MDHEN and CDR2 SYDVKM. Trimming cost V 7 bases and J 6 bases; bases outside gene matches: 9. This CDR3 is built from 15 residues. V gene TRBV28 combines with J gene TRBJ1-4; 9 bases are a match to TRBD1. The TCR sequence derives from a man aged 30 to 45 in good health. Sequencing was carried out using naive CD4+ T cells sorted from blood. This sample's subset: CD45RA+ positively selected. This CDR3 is CASKGGTGWDEKLFF. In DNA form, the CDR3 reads TGTGCCAGCAAAGGAGGGACAGGGTGGGATGAAAAACTGTTTTTT.